This TCR beta chain was obtained from a study of T cell responses to AZD1222 COVID-19 vaccine. Overall study findings and caveats: In the spike-specific TCR repertoire, nearly half reportedly target unmutated variant regions. Donors were mostly white British, more females; clonal diversity possibly underestimated.

Germline assignment: CDR1 SGHTA and CDR2 FQGNSA. V lost 5 bases and J lost 1, with 12 bases in between. The CDR3 extends over 15 amino acids. The protocol was immunoSEQ multiplex PCR, while the TCRdb copy is restricted to in-frame clones and leaves out a portion. Of around 110,000 clones listed, more than 75% are singletons. Points on this clone: Its matching antigen is unknown.

The genes are TRBV7-2 and TRBJ1-5; a possible D gene is TRBD1 (5 bases). Material: peripheral blood, obtained on day 0 of AZD1222 vaccination. This TCR was recovered from an adult in good health. Here the CDR3 DNA reads TGTGCCAGCAGCAATGCAGGGTCAAGCAATCAGCCCCAGCATTTT. Protein: CASSNAGSSNQPQHF. Based on the CDR3 plus reference TRBV7-2 and TRBJ1-5, the full variable domain is GAGVSQSPSNKVTEKGKDVELRCDPISGHTALYWYRQSLGQGLEFLIYFQGNSAPDKSGLPSDRFSAERTGGSVSTLTIQRTQQEDSAVYLCASSNAGSSNQPQHFGDGTRLSIL.